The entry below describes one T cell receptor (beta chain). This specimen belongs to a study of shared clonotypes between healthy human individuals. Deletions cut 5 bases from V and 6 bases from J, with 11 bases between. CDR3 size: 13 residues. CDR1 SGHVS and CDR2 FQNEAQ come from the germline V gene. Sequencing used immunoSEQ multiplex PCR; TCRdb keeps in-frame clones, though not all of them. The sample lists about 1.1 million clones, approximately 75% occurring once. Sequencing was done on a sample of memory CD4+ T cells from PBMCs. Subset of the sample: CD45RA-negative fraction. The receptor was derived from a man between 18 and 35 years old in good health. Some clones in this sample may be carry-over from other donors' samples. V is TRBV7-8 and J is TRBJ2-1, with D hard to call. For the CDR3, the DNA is TGTGCCAGCAGCGATGGAGATCCCAATGAGCAGTTCTTC. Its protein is CASSDGDPNEQFF.